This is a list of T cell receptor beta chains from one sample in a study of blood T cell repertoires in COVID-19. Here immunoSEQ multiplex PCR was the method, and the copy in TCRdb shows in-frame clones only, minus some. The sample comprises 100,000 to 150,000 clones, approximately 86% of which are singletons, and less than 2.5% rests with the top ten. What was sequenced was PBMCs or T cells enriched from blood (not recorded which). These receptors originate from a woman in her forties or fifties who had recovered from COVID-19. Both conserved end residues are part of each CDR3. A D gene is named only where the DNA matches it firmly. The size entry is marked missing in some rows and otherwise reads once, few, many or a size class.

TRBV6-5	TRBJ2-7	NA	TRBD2	TGTGCCAGTCCTCTAGCGGGGGGAACCTCCTACGAGCAGTACTTC	CASPLAGGTSYEQYF
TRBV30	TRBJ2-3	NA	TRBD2	TGTGCCTGGAGTAAGACTAGCTCGGAGACAGATACGCAGTATTTT	CAWSKTSSETDTQYF
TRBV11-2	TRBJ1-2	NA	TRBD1	TGTGCCAGCAGCCCGGACAGGGTTGGCTATGGCTACACCTTC	CASSPDRVGYGYTF
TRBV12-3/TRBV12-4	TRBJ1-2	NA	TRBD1	TGTGCCAGCCGGACAGGGGGCTTTACCGGCTACACCTTC	CASRTGGFTGYTF
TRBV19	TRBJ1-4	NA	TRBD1	TGTGCCAGTAGTAGTACAGGGGACCGGGAAAAACTGTTTTTT	CASSSTGDREKLFF
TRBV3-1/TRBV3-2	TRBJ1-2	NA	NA	TGTGCCAGCAGCCAAGACACGGGGGGGTTCTATGGCTACACCTTC	CASSQDTGGFYGYTF
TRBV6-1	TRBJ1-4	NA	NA	TGTGCCAGCAGTGATCGTATCGGGGCAACTAATGAAAAACTGTTTTTT	CASSDRIGATNEKLFF
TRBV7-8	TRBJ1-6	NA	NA	TGTGCCAGCAGCGAGGCGGGTCTCAATTCACCCCTCCACTTT	CASSEAGLNSPLHF
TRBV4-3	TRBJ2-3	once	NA	TGCGCCACCAGCTGGGTGAGGGCGAGCAAAGATACGCAGTATTTT	CATSWVRASKDTQYF
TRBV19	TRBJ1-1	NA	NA	TGTGCCAGTAGTGGTAGGACAGTCGGTGGGACTGAAGCTTTCTTT	CASSGRTVGGTEAFF
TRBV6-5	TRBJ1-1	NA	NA	TGTGCCAGCAGTTCGCCCGACACTTACGAGAACACTGAAGCTTTCTTT	CASSSPDTYENTEAFF
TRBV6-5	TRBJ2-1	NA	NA	TGTGCCAGCAGTTACGGGGGGAATGAGCAGTTCTTC	CASSYGGNEQFF
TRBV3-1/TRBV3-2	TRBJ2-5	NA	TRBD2	TGTGCCAGCAGCCAAGAAATGGTAGCGGGTATTCAGGAGACCCAGTACTTC	CASSQEMVAGIQETQYF
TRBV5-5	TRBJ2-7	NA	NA	TGTGCCAGCATCCGTGAAATGTGGGGTAGCGGCCTCTACGAGCAGTACTTC	CASIREMWGSGLYEQYF
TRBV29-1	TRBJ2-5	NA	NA	TGCAGCGTTCCTCAGGCGCCGTACCAAGAGACCCAGTACTTC	CSVPQAPYQETQYF